These 23 T cell receptor beta chains were sequenced from one sample in a study of Ad26.COV2.S vaccination and SARS-CoV-2 variants. Using immunoSEQ multiplex PCR, the repertoire was profiled, and TCRdb retains in-frame clones only, with some absent. The table records some 300,000 clones, 70% to 90% of them present only once. As for treatment: some 20 received Ad26.COV2.S at low or high dose, single or two shots; 5 received placebo; per-sample allocation not given. Sampling was performed 63 days after the first vaccine or placebo injection. Sequences were derived from peripheral blood, sampled in a trial of Ad26.COV2.S vaccine versus placebo. Receptor source: a person aged 18-60 years who received the Ad26.COV2.S COVID-19 vaccine or a placebo.

This chain joins TRBV7-3 and TRBJ2-2; D remains ambiguous. CDR1 is SGHTA, CDR2 FQGTGA, per germline. The CDR3 is made up of 14 amino acids. The germline V and J ends were trimmed by 3 bases and 2 bases, with 7 bases remaining between them. The CDR3 DNA reads TGTGCCAGCAGCTTGTTAGTCAACACCGGGGAGCTGTTTTTT. Its protein product is CASSLLVNTGELFF.

This clone was observed once. The CDR3 DNA sequence: TGTGCCAGCAGGGTAGACAGGGTAGGGGGCGAGCAGTACTTC. Residues: CASRVDRVGGEQYF. The rearrangement joins TRBV6-5 to TRBJ2-7; TRBD1 matches at 7 bases. Germline V gives CDR1 MNHEY, CDR2 SVGAGI. The V and J ends lost 6 bases and 6 bases, in that order; junction bases with no gene match: 11. This CDR3 has 14 amino acids.

This clone has only a few counts. The CDR3 DNA reads TGTGCCAGCAGCCGGGGGGGAGAGACCCAGTACTTC. Its translation: CASSRGGETQYF. V and J are TRBV11-3 and TRBJ2-5, with 8 positions matching TRBD2. Germline lookup yields CDR1 SGHNT and CDR2 YENEEA. Trimming took 5 bases from V and 4 from J; bases not matched to a gene: 0. The CDR3 runs to 12 residues.

This chain links TRBV6-7 with TRBJ2-4, with D possibly matching TRBD1 (6 bases). TRBV6-7 is reported as an ORF; its role is uncertain. This CDR3 has 17 amino acids. With 6 bases removed from V and 0 bases from J, the gap between germline ends came to 18 bases. The CDR3: CASRLWMWGLAKNIQYF. CDR3 sequence (DNA): TGTGCCAGCAGGCTGTGGATGTGGGGGCTAGCCAAAAACATTCAGTACTTC.

This rearrangement joins TRBV5-6 to TRBJ2-7; 7 bases line up with TRBD2. This CDR3 has 13 amino acids. The V and J ends lost 2 bases and 6 bases, in that order; junction bases with no gene match: 5. CDR1 and CDR2 from the germline V gene are SGHDT and YYEEEE. The CDR3 reads CASSFRGRGEQYF. The CDR3 nucleotides are TGTGCCAGCAGCTTCCGGGGGAGGGGCGAGCAGTACTTC.

This clone was seen once. The chain is built from TRBV5-1 and TRBJ1-2; 7 bases match TRBD1. Unmatched junction bases numbered 15, after V lost 0 bases and J lost 4 bases. The germline V gene encodes CDR1 SGHRS and CDR2 YFSETQ. This CDR3 has 18 amino acids. The CDR3 DNA follows: TGCGCCAGCAGCTTGGGAGGGAGGGGGCAACAGGCGATCTATGGCTACACCTTC. Its protein product is CASSLGGRGQQAIYGYTF.

This clone was counted a single time. The gene calls are TRBV18 and TRBJ2-6, with D uncertain. Deletions cut 2 bases from V and 0 bases from J, with 11 bases between. Germline V gene lookup returns CDR1 KGHSH and CDR2 LQKENI. This CDR3 spans 17 amino acids. The CDR3 sequence: CASSPRGPSSGANVLTF. For the CDR3, the DNA is TGTGCCAGCTCACCAAGAGGTCCTAGCTCTGGGGCCAACGTCCTGACTTTC. The variable domain in full, completed from reference TRBV18 and TRBJ2-6, reads NAGVMQNPRHLVRRRGQEARLRCSPMKGHSHVYWYRQLPEEGLKFMVYLQKENIIDESGMPKERFSAEFPKEGPSILRIQQVVRGDSAAYFCASSPRGPSSGANVLTFGAGSRLTVL.

This clone was counted only a few times. This chain joins TRBV4-3 and TRBJ1-6, with unresolved D. CDR1 LGHNA and CDR2 YSLEER come from the germline V gene. The V gene lost 0 bases and the J gene lost 8 bases, with 11 bases spanning the gap. The CDR3 runs to 15 residues. The CDR3 bases are TGCGCCAGCAGCCAAGAGCCAGGAGAGTATTCACCCCTCCACTTT. Encoded protein: CASSQEPGEYSPLHF.

J is TRBJ1-1 and V is TRBV30, with D perhaps TRBD1 (6 bases). From germline, CDR1 is GTSNPN and CDR2 SVGIG (reference sequence). The length of the CDR3 is 13 residues. The V end lost 4 bases, the J end lost 7 bases, and 16 bases lay between the germline ends. CDR3 region: CAWIGQGKDEAFF. The CDR3 bases are TGTGCCTGGATAGGGCAGGGGAAGGATGAAGCTTTCTTT. Full variable domain (missing parts from reference TRBV30 and TRBJ1-1): SQTIHQWPATLVQPVGSPLSLECTVEGTSNPNLYWYRQAAGRGLQLLFYSVGIGQISSEVPQNLSASRPQDRQFILSSKKLLLSDSGFYLCAWIGQGKDEAFFGQGTRLTVV.

Regarding this clone: The same CDR3 arises from other DNA sequences in this sample as well. This chain connects TRBV3-1 (or the pseudogene TRBV3-2) to TRBJ1-2; no firm D call. The CDR3 is 11 amino acids. CDR1 is LGHDT, CDR2 YNNKEL, per germline (reference sequence). Trimming removed 0 bases from V and 6 bases from J, with 2 bases in between. The CDR3 nucleotides read TGTGCCAGCAGCCAAGATAATGGCTACACCTTC. Translation: CASSQDNGYTF.

V and J are TRBV29-1 and TRBJ2-4; D gene ambiguous. Trimming stripped 4 bases from V and 0 bases from J, with 10 bases between. There are 14 residues in the CDR3. CDR1 SQVTM and CDR2 ANQGSEA come from the germline V gene. The chain's CDR3 is CSVATRLAKNIQYF. CDR3 nucleotide sequence: TGCAGCGTTGCTACCCGGTTAGCCAAAAACATTCAGTACTTC. The variable domain in full, with the rest retrieved from reference TRBV29-1 and TRBJ2-4, is SAVISQKPSRDICQRGTSLTIQCQVDSQVTMMFWYRQQPGQSLTLIATANQGSEATYESGFVIDKFPISRPNLTFSTLTVSNMSPEDSSIYLCSVATRLAKNIQYFGAGTRLSVL.

The J gene is TRBJ2-2, the V gene TRBV30; D gene unclear. CDR1 is GTSNPN and CDR2 is SVGIG in the germline V gene (reference sequence). The CDR3 has 12 residues. V lost 5 bases and J 5 bases, leaving 9 bases between the germline ends. CDR3 sequence: CAWGLVTGELFF. The DNA of the CDR3 is TGTGCCTGGGGGCTTGTTACCGGGGAGCTGTTTTTT.

The chain uses TRBV4-1 and TRBJ1-5; D possibly corresponds to TRBD1 (6 bases). The V and J ends lost 0 bases and 7 bases respectively, with 13 bases between them. The CDR3 is 15 residues long. Germline V lookup: CDR1 MGHRA, CDR2 YSYEKL. The CDR3 region is CASSQEGARNQPQHF. The CDR3 DNA sequence: TGCGCCAGCAGCCAAGAGGGGGCGCGGAACCAGCCCCAGCATTTT.

This clone has a single count. The chain is built from TRBV6-2 or TRBV6-3 and TRBJ2-7, with D possibly being TRBD1 (6 bases). Germline V gives CDR1 MNHEY, CDR2 SVGEGT. The CDR3 consists of 16 residues. Trimming took 6 bases from V and 4 from J, leaving 22 bases between them. CDR3 DNA sequence: TGTGCCAGCAGCCCTACAGGGATTCGGGATTTGTACGAGCAGTACTTC. Translation: CASSPTGIRDLYEQYF.

The chain couples TRBV2 to TRBJ1-5; possible D gene TRBD1, 6 bases. This CDR3 is built from 17 residues. Trimming took off 9 bases at V and 1 base at J, with 22 bases between the two ends. The germline gives CDR1 SNHLY, CDR2 FYNNEI. This CDR3 reads CASGGQGNLESNQPQHF. The CDR3 DNA sequence: TGTGCCAGTGGGGGGCAGGGGAATCTTGAAAGCAATCAGCCCCAGCATTTT.

The chain has TRBV5-5 and TRBJ1-5; D possibly corresponds to TRBD1 (5 bases). CDR1 and CDR2 from the germline V gene are SGHKS and YYEKEE (reference sequence). CDR3 length equals 14 residues. V was shortened by 4 bases and J by 6 bases, with 14 bases between the two germline ends. The chain's CDR3 is CASSEGFTFQPQHF. The DNA of the CDR3 is TGTGCCAGCAGCGAGGGGTTTACGTTTCAGCCCCAGCATTTT.

The genes are TRBV18 and TRBJ2-7; 10 nucleotides match TRBD1. Germline V gene sequence: CDR1 KGHSH, CDR2 LQKENI. V gave up 2 bases and J gave up 5 bases; unmatched junction bases: 6. The CDR3 runs 15 residues. CDR3 DNA: TGTGCCAGCTCACCAGTGAGACAGGGGGCCCACGAGCAGTACTTC. It yields the protein CASSPVRQGAHEQYF.

The chain uses TRBV5-1 and TRBJ1-5; TRBD1 matches 8 bases. The CDR3 covers 17 residues. In germline, CDR1 is SGHRS, CDR2 YFSETQ. The ends lost 2 bases at V and 1 base at J; junction bases unmatched: 8. The CDR3 sequence: CASSFDPQGASNQPQHF. CDR3 DNA sequence: TGCGCCAGCAGCTTTGACCCGCAGGGGGCAAGCAATCAGCCCCAGCATTTT.

The chain has TRBV7-6 and TRBJ2-7, with 7 bases fitting TRBD1. The junction had 5 bases not matched to a gene; V was cut back by 0 bases and J by 3 bases. The CDR3 runs 15 residues. The germline V gene has CDR1 SGHVS and CDR2 FNYEAQ. The DNA for the CDR3 is TGTGCCAGCAGCTTAGCCACAGGGGTGCTCTACGAGCAGTACTTC. Translated, it gives CASSLATGVLYEQYF. Filled out from reference TRBV7-6 and TRBJ2-7, the complete variable domain reads GAGVSQSPRYKVTKRGQDVALRCDPISGHVSLYWYRQALGQGPEFLTYFNYEAQQDKSGLPNDRFSAERPEGSISTLTIQRTEQRDSAMYRCASSLATGVLYEQYFGPGTRLTVT.

The chain has TRBV2 and TRBJ1-4; D is unresolved. Looked up from germline, CDR1 is SNHLY and CDR2 is FYNNEI. The CDR3 runs 12 residues. The V and J ends lost 7 bases and 7 bases respectively, with 10 bases between them. CDR3 residues: CASKREGEKLFF. The CDR3 coding sequence is TGTGCCAGCAAAAGGGAGGGTGAAAAACTGTTTTTT.

The chain couples TRBV19 to TRBJ1-1; possible D gene TRBD1, 6 bases. CDR1 LNHDA and CDR2 SQIVND come from the germline V gene (reference sequence). The CDR3 runs to 12 residues. With 3 bases removed from V and 9 bases from J, the gap between germline ends came to 11 bases. CDR3 sequence (DNA): TGTGCCAGTAGTATCTCAGACAGGCAAGCTTTCTTT. This encodes CASSISDRQAFF.

The chain joins TRBV9 to TRBJ2-3; weak D call: TRBD2 (6 bases). V shed 4 bases and J shed 2 bases, with 8 bases lying between them. The germline V gene has CDR1 SGDLS and CDR2 YYNGEE. This CDR3 contains 13 residues. The chain's CDR3 is CASSKRVTDTQYF. The CDR3 region has the DNA TGTGCCAGCAGCAAGCGGGTCACAGATACGCAGTATTTT.

This chain connects TRBV30 to TRBJ2-5; D may be TRBD2 (6 bases). CDR1 is GTSNPN and CDR2 is SVGIG in the germline V gene (reference sequence). V lost 1 base, J lost 7 bases, and 7 bases lay in between. This CDR3 comprises 11 residues. The CDR3 DNA reads TGTGCCTGGAGTGCGGAGGGGACCCAGTACTTC. This codes for CAWSAEGTQYF.